Listed here are 14 T cell receptor beta chains from one sample, sequenced in a study of cytomegalovirus exposure and HLA in healthy donors. Researchers ran the PCR with 60 Vbeta and 13 Jbeta primers. Generated by immunoSEQ multiplex PCR, the TCRdb table keeps only in-frame clones and is missing some. The sample lists about 110,000 clones; roughly 80% were seen once. The sample comprised PBMCs. These receptors all stem from a man aged 60-69 years in good health and CMV-seronegative.

This clone was counted between two and nine times. The V gene is TRBV19, the J gene TRBJ1-1, with D uncertain. The CDR3 is 15 residues long. V gave up 4 bases and J gave up 1 base, with 13 bases separating them. Germline V gene lookup returns CDR1 LNHDA and CDR2 SQIVND (reference sequence). The CDR3 DNA sequence: TGTGCCAGTAGTAGTTCGATTCGGGGGAACACTGAAGCTTTCTTT. Amino acid sequence: CASSSSIRGNTEAFF.

The V and J genes are TRBV10-3 and TRBJ1-1; D remains ambiguous. With 4 bases removed from V and 5 bases from J, the gap between germline ends came to 14 bases. CDR1 is ENHRY, CDR2 SYGVKD, per germline. CDR3 length: 14 amino acids. CDR3 coding DNA: TGTGCCATCAGTGGATACTCAGGTCTGACTGAAGCTTTCTTT. Encoded protein: CAISGYSGLTEAFF.

A few counts support this clone. The rearrangement links TRBV2 to TRBJ2-2, with a weak D call TRBD2 (7 bases). The germline V and J ends were trimmed by 3 bases and 6 bases, with 23 bases remaining between them. The CDR3 contains 18 residues. Germline CDR1 and CDR2: SNHLY and FYNNEI. Here the CDR3 reads CASSELPMVGGRAGELFF. CDR3 sequence (DNA): TGTGCCAGCAGTGAGCTCCCTATGGTGGGGGGGCGTGCCGGGGAGCTGTTTTTT. Full variable domain (missing parts from reference TRBV2 and TRBJ2-2): EPEVTQTPSHQVTQMGQEVILRCVPISNHLYFYWYRQILGQKVEFLVSFYNNEISEKSEIFDDQFSVERPDGSNFTLKIRSTKLEDSAMYFCASSELPMVGGRAGELFFGEGSRLTVL.

The rearrangement joins TRBV6-5 to TRBJ2-5, with D possibly being TRBD2 (6 bases). Germline V gives CDR1 MNHEY, CDR2 SVGAGI. This CDR3 has 16 amino acids. The V gene lost 0 bases and the J gene lost 5 bases, with 16 bases spanning the gap. CDR3 in amino acids: CASSYSKAGGSETQYF. The CDR3 bases are TGTGCCAGCAGTTACTCGAAGGCCGGGGGAAGCGAGACCCAGTACTTC.

Notes on this clone: This specimen includes other DNA sequences encoding the same CDR3. The chain has TRBV6-5 and TRBJ1-2, with D perhaps TRBD1 (5 bases). V shed 2 bases and J shed 3 bases, with 10 bases lying between them. The CDR3 spans 14 residues. Germline V CDR1 and CDR2: MNHEY, SVGAGI. The CDR3 spells CASSYGQGYYGYTF. In DNA, the CDR3 is TGTGCCAGCAGTTACGGGCAGGGCTACTATGGCTACACCTTC.

The chain is built from TRBV4-2 and TRBJ1-4, with D unclear. Trimming removed 1 base from V and 5 bases from J, with 14 bases in between. Germline CDR1 and CDR2: LGHNA and YNFKEQ. This CDR3 comprises 16 residues. The CDR3, as DNA: TGTGCCAGCAGCCAAGGTTTGGGGAGCGCGAATGAAAAACTGTTTTTT. This translates into CASSQGLGSANEKLFF.

This rearrangement joins TRBV7-8 to TRBJ2-2; D is ambiguous. The V end lost 0 bases, the J end lost 3 bases, and 8 bases lay between the germline ends. Per the germline V gene, CDR1 is SGHVS and CDR2 is FQNEAQ. There are 15 residues in the CDR3. As DNA, the CDR3 is TGTGCCAGCAGCTTAGCGAGACACGACACCGGGGAGCTGTTTTTT. This gives the protein CASSLARHDTGELFF.

The chain has TRBV2 and TRBJ2-3, with 8 bases fitting TRBD2. V lost 4 bases, J lost 0 bases, and 3 bases stayed unmatched. Germline V CDR1 and CDR2: SNHLY, FYNNEI. The CDR3 spans 15 residues. The CDR3 DNA reads as TGTGCCAGCAGTGTCCAGCGGGGGAGCACAGATACGCAGTATTTT. This codes for CASSVQRGSTDTQYF. Filled out from reference TRBV2 and TRBJ2-3, the complete variable domain reads EPEVTQTPSHQVTQMGQEVILRCVPISNHLYFYWYRQILGQKVEFLVSFYNNEISEKSEIFDDQFSVERPDGSNFTLKIRSTKLEDSAMYFCASSVQRGSTDTQYFGPGTRLTVL.

J is TRBJ2-1 and V is TRBV28; 8 bases map to TRBD1. The CDR3 totals 13 residues. Germline trimming cut 1 base from V and 12 bases from J; bases unmatched to any gene: 5. The germline gives CDR1 MDHEN, CDR2 SYDVKM. The CDR3 loop is CASSLSGQATQFF. The CDR3 DNA follows: TGTGCCAGCAGTTTATCGGGACAGGCGACGCAGTTCTTC.

The chain joins TRBV19 to TRBJ1-5; TRBD1 matches 7 bases. Germline-derived CDR1 and CDR2 are LNHDA and SQIVND (reference sequence). J gave up 4 bases and V 11 bases, and 8 bases lay outside the gene matches. This CDR3 has 13 amino acids. The CDR3 loop is CAARQGWNQPQHF. The DNA of the CDR3 is TGTGCCGCACGACAGGGTTGGAATCAGCCCCAGCATTTT.

The gene calls are TRBV9 and TRBJ1-3, with 7 nucleotides matching TRBD1. CDR1 is SGDLS and CDR2 is YYNGEE in the germline V gene. CDR3 length equals 15 residues. The V gene end was trimmed by 5 bases and the J gene end by 2 bases; junction bases not matched to a gene: 7. CDR3 loop: CASSRTQGAGNTIYF. CDR3 coding DNA: TGTGCCAGCAGTCGAACTCAGGGGGCTGGAAACACCATATATTTT.

The chain recombines TRBV9 with TRBJ2-2; D perhaps matches TRBD1 (5 bases). Germline assignment: CDR1 SGDLS and CDR2 YYNGEE. This CDR3 is 14 amino acids long. The germline V and J ends were trimmed by 2 bases and 6 bases, with 11 bases remaining between them. CDR3 protein: CASSVDTYPGELFF. The CDR3 DNA reads TGTGCCAGCAGCGTGGACACGTATCCCGGGGAGCTGTTTTTT. Full variable domain (missing parts from reference TRBV9 and TRBJ2-2): DSGVTQTPKHLITATGQRVTLRCSPRSGDLSVYWYQQSLDQGLQFLIQYYNGEERAKGNILERFSAQQFPDLHSELNLSSLELGDSALYFCASSVDTYPGELFFGEGSRLTVL.

The J gene is TRBJ1-6, the V gene TRBV14; tentatively, D is TRBD1 (5 bases). The CDR3 loop spans 16 amino acids. V lost 4 bases to trimming and J lost 9 bases, with 19 bases between them. CDR1 and CDR2 (germline): SGHDN, FVKESK. CDR3: CASSPRTSQGLSPLHF. The DNA of the CDR3 is TGTGCCAGCAGCCCGCGGACCTCGCAGGGCCTTTCACCCCTCCACTTT.

A few counts support this clone. The chain couples TRBV27 to TRBJ1-2; maybe TRBD1 (5 bases). Germline CDR1 and CDR2: MNHEY and SMNVEV (reference sequence). There are 14 residues in the CDR3. The germline V and J ends were trimmed by 5 bases and 3 bases, with 13 bases remaining between them. The CDR3 region is CASSRRGGYYGYTF. The CDR3 DNA reads TGTGCCAGCAGTCGCCGGGGGGGGTACTATGGCTACACCTTC.